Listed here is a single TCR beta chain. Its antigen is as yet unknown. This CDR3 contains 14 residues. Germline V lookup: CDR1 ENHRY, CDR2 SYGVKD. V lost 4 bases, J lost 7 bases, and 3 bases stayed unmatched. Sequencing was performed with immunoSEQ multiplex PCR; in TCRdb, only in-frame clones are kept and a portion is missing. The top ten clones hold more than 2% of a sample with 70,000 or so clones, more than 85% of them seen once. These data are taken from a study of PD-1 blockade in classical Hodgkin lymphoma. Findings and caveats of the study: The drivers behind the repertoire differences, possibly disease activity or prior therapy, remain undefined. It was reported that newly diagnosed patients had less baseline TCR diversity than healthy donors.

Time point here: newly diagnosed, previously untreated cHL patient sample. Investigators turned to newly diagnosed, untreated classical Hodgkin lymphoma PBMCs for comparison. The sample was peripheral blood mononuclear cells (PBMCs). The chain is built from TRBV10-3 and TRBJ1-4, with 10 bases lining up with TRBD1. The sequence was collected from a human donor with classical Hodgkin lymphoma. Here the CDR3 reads CAISVGTGAEKLFF. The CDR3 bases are TGTGCCATCAGTGTGGGGACAGGGGCTGAAAAACTGTTTTTT.